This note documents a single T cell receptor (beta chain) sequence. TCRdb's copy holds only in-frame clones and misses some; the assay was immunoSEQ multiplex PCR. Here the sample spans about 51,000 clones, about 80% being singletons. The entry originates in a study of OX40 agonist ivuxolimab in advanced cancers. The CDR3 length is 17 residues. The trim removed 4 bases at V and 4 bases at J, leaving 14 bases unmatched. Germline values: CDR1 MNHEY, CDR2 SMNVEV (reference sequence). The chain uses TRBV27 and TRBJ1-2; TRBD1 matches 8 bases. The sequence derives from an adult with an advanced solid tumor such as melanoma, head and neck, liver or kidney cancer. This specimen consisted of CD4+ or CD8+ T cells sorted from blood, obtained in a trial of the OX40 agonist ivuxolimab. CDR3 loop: CASSSSRQGRWSYGYTF. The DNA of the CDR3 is TGTGCCAGCAGTTCCTCCCGACAGGGGCGGTGGTCCTATGGCTACACCTTC.